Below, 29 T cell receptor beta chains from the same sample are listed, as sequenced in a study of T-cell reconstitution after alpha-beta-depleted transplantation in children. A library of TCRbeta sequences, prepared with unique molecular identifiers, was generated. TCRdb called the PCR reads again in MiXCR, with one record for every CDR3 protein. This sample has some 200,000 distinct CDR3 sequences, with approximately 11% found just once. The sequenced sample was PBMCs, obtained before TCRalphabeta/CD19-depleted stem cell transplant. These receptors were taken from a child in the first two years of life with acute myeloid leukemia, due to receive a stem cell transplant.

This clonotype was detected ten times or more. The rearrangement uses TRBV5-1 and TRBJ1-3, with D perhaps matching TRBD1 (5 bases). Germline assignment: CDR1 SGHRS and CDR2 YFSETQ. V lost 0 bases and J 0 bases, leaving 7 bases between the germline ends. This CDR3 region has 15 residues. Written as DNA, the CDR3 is TGCGCCAGCAGCTTGGACGGGACCTCTGGAAACACCATATATTTT. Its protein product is CASSLDGTSGNTIYF.

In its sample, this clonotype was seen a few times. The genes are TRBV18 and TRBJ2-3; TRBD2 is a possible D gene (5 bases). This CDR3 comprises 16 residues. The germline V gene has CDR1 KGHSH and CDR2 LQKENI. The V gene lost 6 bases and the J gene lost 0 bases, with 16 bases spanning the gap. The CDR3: CASSPPGTSSTDTQYF. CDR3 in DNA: TGTGCCAGCTCGCCCCCGGGAACCTCTAGCACAGATACGCAGTATTTT.

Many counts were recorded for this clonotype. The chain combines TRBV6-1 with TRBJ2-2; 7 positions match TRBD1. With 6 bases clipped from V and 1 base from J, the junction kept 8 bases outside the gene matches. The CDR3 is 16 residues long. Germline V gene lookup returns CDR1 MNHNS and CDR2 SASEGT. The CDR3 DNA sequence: TGTGCCAGCAGGGAGTCTGGGACAGTGAACACCGGGGAGCTGTTTTTT. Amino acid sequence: CASRESGTVNTGELFF.

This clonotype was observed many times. DNA for the CDR3: TGTGCCAGCAGCTTTGGCCAGGGGGGGAGGGAAGCTTTCTTT. Encoded protein: CASSFGQGGREAFF. The chain combines TRBV5-6 with TRBJ1-1, with 7 nucleotides matching TRBD1. V lost 2 bases and J lost 8; bases outside the gene matches: 9. CDR1 and CDR2 from the germline V gene are SGHDT and YYEEEE. The CDR3 contains 14 residues.

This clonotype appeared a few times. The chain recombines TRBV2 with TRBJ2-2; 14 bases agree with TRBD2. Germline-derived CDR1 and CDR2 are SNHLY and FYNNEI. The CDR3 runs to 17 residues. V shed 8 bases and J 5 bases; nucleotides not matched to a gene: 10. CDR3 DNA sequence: TGTGCCAGCTTCGGGACTAGCGGGAGACCTGGGACCGGGGAGCTGTTTTTT. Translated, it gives CASFGTSGRPGTGELFF.

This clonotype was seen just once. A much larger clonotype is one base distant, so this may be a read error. CDR3 sequence: CASSLAVSQGGNYEQYF. The CDR3 DNA sequence: TGTGCCAGCAGCTTAGCGGTTTCACAGGGCGGGAACTACGAGCAGTACTTC. The V call is TRBV11-2, the J call TRBJ2-7; D possibly uses TRBD1 or TRBD2 (6 bases each). Germline V gives CDR1 SGHAT, CDR2 FQNNGV. The CDR3 is 17 amino acids. V was pared by 1 base and J by 3 bases, with 19 bases between.

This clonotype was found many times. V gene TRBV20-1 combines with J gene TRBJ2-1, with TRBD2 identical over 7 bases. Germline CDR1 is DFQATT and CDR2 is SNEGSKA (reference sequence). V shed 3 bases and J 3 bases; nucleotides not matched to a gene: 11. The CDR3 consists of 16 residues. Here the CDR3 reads CSASRPAGANYNEQFF. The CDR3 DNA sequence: TGCAGTGCTAGTCGGCCTGCGGGAGCCAACTACAATGAGCAGTTCTTC.

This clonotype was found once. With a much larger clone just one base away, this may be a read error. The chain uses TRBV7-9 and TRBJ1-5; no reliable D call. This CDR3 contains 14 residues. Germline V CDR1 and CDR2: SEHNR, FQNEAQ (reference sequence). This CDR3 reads CASSLSQSNQPHHF. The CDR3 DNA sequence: TGTGCCAGCAGCTTATCCCAGAGCAATCAGCCCCACCATTTT.

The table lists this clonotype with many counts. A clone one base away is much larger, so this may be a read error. CDR3 region: CASSYDGTEDNEQFF. DNA for the CDR3: TGTGCCAGCAGTTACGACGGGACAGAGGACAATGAGCAGTTCTTC. The V and J genes are TRBV6-5 and TRBJ2-1, with 7 bases fitting TRBD1. This CDR3 comprises 15 residues. J was trimmed by 5 bases and V by 2 bases; bases with no gene match: 6. Germline V gene sequence: CDR1 MNHEY, CDR2 SVGAGI.

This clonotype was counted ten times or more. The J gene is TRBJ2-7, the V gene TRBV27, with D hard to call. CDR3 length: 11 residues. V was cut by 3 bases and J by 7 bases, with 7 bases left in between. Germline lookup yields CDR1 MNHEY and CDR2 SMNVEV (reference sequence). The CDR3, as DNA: TGTGCCAGCAGTTTCCTTGGGGAGCAGTACTTC. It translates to CASSFLGEQYF.

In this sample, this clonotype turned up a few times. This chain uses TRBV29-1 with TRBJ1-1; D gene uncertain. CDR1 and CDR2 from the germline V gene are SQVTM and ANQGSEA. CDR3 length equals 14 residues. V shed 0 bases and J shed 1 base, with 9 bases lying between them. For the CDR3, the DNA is TGCAGCGTTGAAGATTGGGGTCAGAACACTGAAGCTTTCTTT. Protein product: CSVEDWGQNTEAFF.

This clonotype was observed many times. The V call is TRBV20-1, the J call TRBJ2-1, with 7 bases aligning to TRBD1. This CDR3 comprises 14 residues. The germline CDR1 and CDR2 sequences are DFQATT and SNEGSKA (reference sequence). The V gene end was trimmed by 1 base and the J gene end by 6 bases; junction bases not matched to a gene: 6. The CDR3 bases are TGCAGTGCTAGAGGGGGGACAGTGCTCAATGAGCAGTTCTTC. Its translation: CSARGGTVLNEQFF.

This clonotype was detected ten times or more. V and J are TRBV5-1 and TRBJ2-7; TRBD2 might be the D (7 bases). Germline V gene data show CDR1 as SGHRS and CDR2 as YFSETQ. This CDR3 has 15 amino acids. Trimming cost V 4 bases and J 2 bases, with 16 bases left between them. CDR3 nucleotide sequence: TGCGCCAGCAGCGCGGTACTAGGGGGGGCCTACGAGCAGTACTTC. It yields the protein CASSAVLGGAYEQYF.

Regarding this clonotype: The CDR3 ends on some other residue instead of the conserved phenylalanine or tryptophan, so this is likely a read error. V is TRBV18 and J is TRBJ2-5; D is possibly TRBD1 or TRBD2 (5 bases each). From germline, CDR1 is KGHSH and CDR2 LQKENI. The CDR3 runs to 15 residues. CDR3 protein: CACSEPGTPGETQYL. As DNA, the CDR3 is TGTGCCTGCTCAGAACCCGGGACCCCGGGAGAGACCCAGTACCTC.

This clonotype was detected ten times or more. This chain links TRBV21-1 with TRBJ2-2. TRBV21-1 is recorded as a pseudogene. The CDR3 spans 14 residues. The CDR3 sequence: CADRKRSNTGELFF. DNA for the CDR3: TGTGCCGACCGGAAAAGATCCAACACCGGGGAGCTGTTTTTT.

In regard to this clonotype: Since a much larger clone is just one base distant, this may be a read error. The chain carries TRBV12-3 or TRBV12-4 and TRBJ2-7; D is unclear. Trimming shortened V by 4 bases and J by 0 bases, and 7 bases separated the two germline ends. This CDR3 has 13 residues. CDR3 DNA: TGTGCCAGCAGTTGGCGGATCTCCTACGAGCAGTACTTC. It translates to CASSWRISYEQYF.

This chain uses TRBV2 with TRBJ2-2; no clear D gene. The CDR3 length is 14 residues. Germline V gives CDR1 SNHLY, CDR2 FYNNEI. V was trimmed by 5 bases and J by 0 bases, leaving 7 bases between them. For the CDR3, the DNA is TGTGCCAGCAGTCCCCTAGCGAACACCGGGGAGCTGTTTTTT. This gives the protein CASSPLANTGELFF.

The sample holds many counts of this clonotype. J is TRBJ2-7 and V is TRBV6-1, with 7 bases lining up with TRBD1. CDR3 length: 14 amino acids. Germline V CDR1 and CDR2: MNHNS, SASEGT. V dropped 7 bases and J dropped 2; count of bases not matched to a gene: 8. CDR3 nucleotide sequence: TGTGCCAGCACTCCATGGGGACAGACCTACGAGCAGTACTTC. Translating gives CASTPWGQTYEQYF.

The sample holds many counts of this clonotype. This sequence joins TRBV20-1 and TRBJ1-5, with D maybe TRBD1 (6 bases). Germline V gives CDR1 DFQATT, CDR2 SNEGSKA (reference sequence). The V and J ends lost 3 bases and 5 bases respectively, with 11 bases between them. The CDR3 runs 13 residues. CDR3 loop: CSASTGRDQPQHF. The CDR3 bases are TGCAGTGCTAGTACAGGGCGCGATCAGCCCCAGCATTTT.

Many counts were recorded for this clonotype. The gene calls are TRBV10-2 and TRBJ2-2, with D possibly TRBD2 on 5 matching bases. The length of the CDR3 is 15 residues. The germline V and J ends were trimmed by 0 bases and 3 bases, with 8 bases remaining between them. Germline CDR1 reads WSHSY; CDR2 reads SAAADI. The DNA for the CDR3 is TGCGCCAGCAGTGAGTCGGGGAGCCACACCGGGGAGCTGTTTTTT. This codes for CASSESGSHTGELFF.

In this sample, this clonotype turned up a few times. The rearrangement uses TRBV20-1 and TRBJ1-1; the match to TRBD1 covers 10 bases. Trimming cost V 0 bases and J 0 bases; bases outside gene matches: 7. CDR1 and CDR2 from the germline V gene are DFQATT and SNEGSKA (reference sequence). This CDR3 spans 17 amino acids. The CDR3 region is CSARDLSGQGLNTEAFF. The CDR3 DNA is TGCAGTGCTAGAGATCTGTCGGGACAGGGGTTGAACACTGAAGCTTTCTTT.

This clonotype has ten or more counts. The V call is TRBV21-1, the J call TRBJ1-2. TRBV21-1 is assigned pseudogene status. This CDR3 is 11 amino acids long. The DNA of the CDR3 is TGTGCCAGCAGCAAATGTAGCGGCTACACCTTC. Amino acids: CASSKCSGYTF.

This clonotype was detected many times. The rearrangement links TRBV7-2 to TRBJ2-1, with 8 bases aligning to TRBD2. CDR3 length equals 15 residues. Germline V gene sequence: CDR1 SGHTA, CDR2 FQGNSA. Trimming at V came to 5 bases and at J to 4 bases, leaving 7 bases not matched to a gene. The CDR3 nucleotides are TGTGCCAGCAGCACAAGCGGGAGCCCGTACAATGAGCAGTTCTTC. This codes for CASSTSGSPYNEQFF.

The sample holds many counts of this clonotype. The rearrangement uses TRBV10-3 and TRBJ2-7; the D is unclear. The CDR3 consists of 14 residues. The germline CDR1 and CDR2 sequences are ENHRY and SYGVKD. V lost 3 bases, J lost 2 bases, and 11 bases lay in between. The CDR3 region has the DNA TGTGCCATCAGTGACCGTACTACAACCTACGAGCAGTACTTC. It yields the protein CAISDRTTTYEQYF.

CDR3 residues: CASSLPHDRDRMNTEAFF. As DNA, the CDR3 is TGTGCCAGCAGCTTACCCCACGACAGGGATCGGATGAACACTGAAGCTTTCTTT. The chain joins TRBV7-3 to TRBJ1-1; 7 bases fit TRBD1. The CDR3 is 18 residues long. V lost 2 bases, J lost 0 bases, and 12 bases stayed unmatched. CDR1 and CDR2 from the germline V gene are SGHTA and FQGTGA.

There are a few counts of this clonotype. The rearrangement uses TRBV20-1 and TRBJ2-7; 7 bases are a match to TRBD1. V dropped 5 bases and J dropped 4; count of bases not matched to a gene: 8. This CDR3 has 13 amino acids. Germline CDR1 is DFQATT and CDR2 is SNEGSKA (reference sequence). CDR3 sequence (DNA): TGCAGTGCTCTACAGGGGAATGCTTACGAGCAGTACTTC. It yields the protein CSALQGNAYEQYF.

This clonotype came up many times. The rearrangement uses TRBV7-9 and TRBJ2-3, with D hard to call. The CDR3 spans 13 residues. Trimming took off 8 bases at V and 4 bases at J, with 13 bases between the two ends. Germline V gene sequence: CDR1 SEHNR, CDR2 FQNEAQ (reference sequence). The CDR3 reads CASGRPGPDTQYF. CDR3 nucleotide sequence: TGTGCCAGCGGTCGGCCGGGTCCAGATACGCAGTATTTT.

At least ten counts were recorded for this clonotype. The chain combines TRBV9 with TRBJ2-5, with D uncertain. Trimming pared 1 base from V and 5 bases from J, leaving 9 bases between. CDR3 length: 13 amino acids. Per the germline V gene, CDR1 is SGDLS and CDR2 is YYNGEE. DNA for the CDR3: TGTGCCAGCAGCGTAAATCCGTCTGAGACCCAGTACTTC. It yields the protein CASSVNPSETQYF. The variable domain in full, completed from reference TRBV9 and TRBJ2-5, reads DSGVTQTPKHLITATGQRVTLRCSPRSGDLSVYWYQQSLDQGLQFLIQYYNGEERAKGNILERFSAQQFPDLHSELNLSSLELGDSALYFCASSVNPSETQYFGPGTRLLVL.

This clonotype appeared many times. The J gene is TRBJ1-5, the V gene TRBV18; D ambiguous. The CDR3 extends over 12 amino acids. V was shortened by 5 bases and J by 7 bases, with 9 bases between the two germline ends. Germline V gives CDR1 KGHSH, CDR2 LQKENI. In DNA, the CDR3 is TGTGCCAGCTCAAATTACGGGCAGCCCCAGCATTTT. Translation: CASSNYGQPQHF. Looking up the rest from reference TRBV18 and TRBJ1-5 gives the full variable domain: NAGVMQNPRHLVRRRGQEARLRCSPMKGHSHVYWYRQLPEEGLKFMVYLQKENIIDESGMPKERFSAEFPKEGPSILRIQQVVRGDSAAYFCASSNYGQPQHFGDGTRLSIL.